This T cell receptor (beta chain) was profiled in a study of T-cell memory formation after mild COVID-19. A single record per CDR3 protein comes from TCRdb applying MiXCR to the 5' RACE reads. The sample records hundreds of thousands of distinct CDR3 sequences, around 28% being singletons. V shed 5 bases and J shed 0 bases, with 7 bases lying between them. Germline CDR1 SGHTA, CDR2 FQGTGA. This CDR3 spans 14 amino acids. Study results and caveats: Contracting CD4+ clones lay largely in CM and EM, with CD8+ ones residing in EMRA.

This clonotype was observed many times. What it binds is unknown. The V call is TRBV7-3, the J call TRBJ2-2; D unclear. The sequence derives from an adult woman who had mild COVID-19 (a few samples of this study predate the infection). Cell type and time point are not known. The sequenced sample was PBMCs or a T cell subset sorted from them (not recorded which). DNA of the CDR3: TGTGCCAGCAGCCCCCTAGCGAACACCGGGGAGCTGTTTTTT. Its translation is CASSPLANTGELFF.